This T cell receptor beta chain was sequenced during a study of beta chain features in type 1 diabetes. CDR3 length equals 14 residues. From germline, CDR1 is SGHNT and CDR2 YYREEE (reference sequence). V was cut by 1 base and J by 2 bases, with 9 bases left in between. Study-level findings and limits: All four CD4+ subsets from Type 1 diabetes patients carried moderately but significantly shorter TCRB CDR3s.

The study reverse transcribed the entire isolated RNA, so it sequenced expressed TCRB transcripts. This table comes from immunoSEQ multiplex PCR, and its TCRdb copy is limited to in-frame clones, with some not included. This table has 100,000 to 150,000 clones, around 9% appearing once. Researchers reported sorting CD4+ naive, central memory, regulatory and stem cell-like memory cells via CD45RO/CCR7/CD25/CD127/CD95/CD27. As for this clone: What it binds is not known.

The sequence was obtained from a man aged 25-40 years with type 1 diabetes. What was sequenced was central memory CD4+ T cells from blood. The V call is TRBV5-4, the J call TRBJ2-5; D is uncertain. The DNA for the CDR3 is TGTGCCAGCAGCTTGAATACAGATCAAGAGACCCAGTACTTC. This encodes CASSLNTDQETQYF.